This TCR beta chain is drawn from a study of T cells expressing NK-cell markers. About the study: Sequencing covered eight donors, seven HCMV-seropositive and one seronegative. Broader study findings: Six donors carried dominant NKG2C+ clonotypes that made up about 1.0-7.0% of their CD8+ T cells. Whether expanded NKG2C+ T cell clones were HCMV-specific remained unclear.

For this clonotype: Its antigen is unknown.

The TCR beta cDNA came from 5'RACE template switching with UMIs. No DNA is given; TCRdb re-called the 5' RACE reads and lists each CDR3 protein once. The table for this sample gives some 440,000 distinct CDR3 sequences. The CDR3 runs 16 residues. Germline loops: CDR1 MNHEY, CDR2 SMNVEV (reference sequence). This chain uses TRBV27 with TRBJ2-1; TCRdb's D gene call, TRBD1, goes unchecked for lack of DNA. This clonotype originated in a woman in her forties or fifties in good health. Sample: blood T cells: a sorted CD56 or NKG2C T cell subset, CD4+ or CD8+ T cells, or bulk PBMC T cells (not recorded which). CDR3: CASGALPKGSRNEQFF.